This TCR beta chain was obtained from a study of beta chain features in type 1 diabetes. The study's findings and limits: Naive, central memory and Treg TCRB repertoires appeared more alike in patients than in healthy donors.

Details on this clone: What it recognizes is unknown.

Expressed TCRB transcripts were sequenced because the isolated RNA had all been reverse transcribed beforehand. Profiled with immunoSEQ multiplex PCR; TCRdb holds only in-frame clones, not every one. The profile covers tens of thousands of clones, with 25% to 35% appearing a single time and 0.4% to 0.45% taken by the ten largest. CDR1 and CDR2 (germline): SQVTM, ANQGSEA. The CDR3 runs to 14 residues. V lost 4 bases and J lost 3; bases outside the gene matches: 2. The material sequenced was stem cell memory CD4+ T cells from blood. The TCR was taken from a woman between 18 and 29 years old in good health. The genes are TRBV29-1 and TRBJ2-5, with TRBD2 matching 13 bases. The CDR3 spells CSVGTSGSKETQYF. In nucleotides, the CDR3 is TGCAGCGTTGGGACTAGCGGGAGTAAAGAGACCCAGTACTTC.